The 12 T cell receptor beta chains below were found in one sample sequenced in a study of shared clonotypes between healthy human individuals. Profiled with immunoSEQ multiplex PCR; TCRdb holds only in-frame clones, not every one. Of more than 2 million clones in the sample, about 94% were seen once. Naive CD8 cells lacked CD45RO and underwent positive selection for CCR7, leaving out terminally differentiated effector memory CD45RA+ cells. The sequenced sample was naive CD8+ T cells sorted from blood. These receptors were taken from a man aged 18-30 years in good health.

This chain links TRBV6-1 with TRBJ1-6, with D uncertain. The germline V and J ends were trimmed by 7 bases and 5 bases, with 9 bases remaining between them. Germline lookup yields CDR1 MNHNS and CDR2 SASEGT. The CDR3 is made up of 13 amino acids. The CDR3 loop is CASIGLNNSPLHF. DNA of the CDR3: TGTGCCAGCATCGGACTGAATAATTCACCCCTCCACTTT.

The chain is built from TRBV12-5 and TRBJ2-7, with D possibly being TRBD1 (5 bases). The CDR3 consists of 13 residues. V was clipped by 5 bases and J by 2 bases, with 10 bases between them. Germline V CDR1 and CDR2: LGHNT, FRNRAP. For the CDR3, the DNA is TGTGCTAGTGGTGAGGACACAGCCTACGAGCAGTACTTC. Translation: CASGEDTAYEQYF.

The chain couples TRBV7-8 to TRBJ2-3; TRBD2 matches 11 bases. The CDR3 has 16 residues. Germline V CDR1 and CDR2: SGHVS, FQNEAQ. J was trimmed by 4 bases and V by 5 bases; bases with no gene match: 8. The CDR3 sequence: CASSPTLAGVPDTQYF. In DNA form, the CDR3 reads TGTGCCAGCAGCCCGACACTAGCGGGAGTGCCAGATACGCAGTATTTT. Full variable domain (remainder filled in from reference TRBV7-8 and TRBJ2-3): GAGVSQSPRYKVAKRGQDVALRCDPISGHVSLFWYQQALGQGPEFLTYFQNEAQLDKSGLPSDRFFAERPEGSVSTLKIQRTQQEDSAVYLCASSPTLAGVPDTQYFGPGTRLTVL.

The chain combines TRBV6-5 with TRBJ2-7; TRBD2 is a possible D gene (5 bases). The CDR3 consists of 13 residues. The germline V gene encodes CDR1 MNHEY and CDR2 SVGAGI. Trimming took off 11 bases at V and 0 bases at J, with 14 bases between the two ends. The CDR3 sequence: CAVLAGNSYEQYF. The CDR3, as DNA: TGTGCCGTCCTTGCGGGCAACTCCTACGAGCAGTACTTC.

V and J are TRBV9 and TRBJ2-7; D call uncertain. Germline values: CDR1 SGDLS, CDR2 YYNGEE. With 3 bases removed from V and 4 bases from J, the gap between germline ends came to 8 bases. This CDR3 is 12 amino acids long. The CDR3 DNA follows: TGTGCCAGCAGCGGTTCAACGTACGAGCAGTACTTC. Translating it yields CASSGSTYEQYF.

The chain uses TRBV5-5 and TRBJ1-6, with TRBD1 as a possible D gene (5 bases). Deletions cut 4 bases from V and 10 bases from J, with 12 bases between. Per germline, CDR1 SGHKS and CDR2 YYEKEE (reference sequence). The CDR3 has 13 residues. CDR3 amino acids: CASSLNGGSPLHF. The CDR3 DNA follows: TGTGCCAGCAGCCTTAATGGGGGATCACCCCTCCACTTT.

Regarding this clone: This CDR3 is also generated by other DNA sequences in the sample. This sequence joins TRBV5-1 and TRBJ1-1, with D tentatively TRBD1 (5 bases). V lost 2 bases and J lost 6, with 8 bases in between. Looked up from germline, CDR1 is SGHRS and CDR2 is YFSETQ. The CDR3 sequence is 12 residues long. CDR3 amino acids: CASSFLGAEAFF. The CDR3 DNA is TGCGCCAGCAGCTTTTTAGGGGCTGAAGCTTTCTTT.

The chain links TRBV6-6 to TRBJ2-7; a possible D gene is TRBD2 (5 bases). Germline-derived CDR1 and CDR2 are MNHNY and SVGAGI (reference sequence). This CDR3 spans 15 amino acids. The ends were cut back, 3 bases at V and 3 bases at J, with 15 bases in the middle. In DNA form, the CDR3 reads TGTGCCAGCAGTTATCCCCGAGAGGGAATCTACGAGCAGTACTTC. It yields the protein CASSYPREGIYEQYF.

The chain employs TRBV29-1 and TRBJ2-7; TRBD1 matches at 7 bases. The CDR3 sequence is 13 residues long. Germline V gives CDR1 SQVTM, CDR2 ANQGSEA. With V trimmed by 3 bases and J by 4 bases, 6 bases remained unmatched. This chain's CDR3 is CSVEGTEKYEQYF. CDR3 DNA sequence: TGCAGCGTTGAGGGGACAGAGAAATACGAGCAGTACTTC.

V usage is TRBV29-1 and J usage is TRBJ2-7; D is ambiguous. Deletions cut 6 bases from V and 3 bases from J, with 9 bases between. From germline, CDR1 is SQVTM and CDR2 ANQGSEA. CDR3 size: 11 residues. In DNA form, the CDR3 reads TGCAGCGTCAATGGCGGCTACGAGCAGTACTTC. Protein: CSVNGGYEQYF.

CDR3 sequence reads: CASSPRQASSGNTIYF. The CDR3 DNA follows: TGTGCCAGCAGTCCTAGACAGGCCAGCTCTGGAAACACCATATATTTT. The rearrangement joins TRBV7-9 to TRBJ1-3; D is possibly TRBD1 (6 bases). Germline V gene data show CDR1 as SEHNR and CDR2 as FQNEAQ (reference sequence). The length of the CDR3 is 16 residues. Deletions cut 6 bases from V and 0 bases from J, with 15 bases between.

This rearrangement joins TRBV9 to TRBJ1-2; 12 nucleotides match TRBD1. The CDR3 sequence is 16 residues long. The junction had 7 bases not matched to a gene; V was cut back by 4 bases and J by 3 bases. CDR1 and CDR2 (germline): SGDLS, YYNGEE. The CDR3 sequence: CASSREGTGGYYGYTF. CDR3 DNA sequence: TGTGCCAGCAGCCGGGAGGGGACAGGGGGCTACTATGGCTACACCTTC.